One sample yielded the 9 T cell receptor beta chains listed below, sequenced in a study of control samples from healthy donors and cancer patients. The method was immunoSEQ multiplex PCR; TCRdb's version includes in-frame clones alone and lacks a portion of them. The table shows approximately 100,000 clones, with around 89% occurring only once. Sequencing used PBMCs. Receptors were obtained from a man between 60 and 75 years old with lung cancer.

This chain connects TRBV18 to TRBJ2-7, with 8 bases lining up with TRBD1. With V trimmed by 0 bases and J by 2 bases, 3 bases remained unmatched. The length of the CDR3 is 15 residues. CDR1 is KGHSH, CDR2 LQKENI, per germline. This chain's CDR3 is CASSPPGTGAYEQYF. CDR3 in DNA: TGTGCCAGCTCACCACCCGGGACAGGTGCCTACGAGCAGTACTTC.

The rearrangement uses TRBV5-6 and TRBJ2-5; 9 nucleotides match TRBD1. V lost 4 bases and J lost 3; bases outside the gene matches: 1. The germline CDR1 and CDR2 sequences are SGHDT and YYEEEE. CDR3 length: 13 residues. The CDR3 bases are TGTGCCAGCAGCCGGGACAGGGAAGAGACCCAGTACTTC. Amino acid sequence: CASSRDREETQYF.

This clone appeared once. CDR3 protein: CASSLRSEAFF. As DNA, the CDR3 is TGTGCCAGCAGCTTACGGTCCGAAGCTTTCTTT. The gene calls are TRBV7-9 and TRBJ1-1; D is uncertain. The CDR3 is 11 residues long. Germline lookup yields CDR1 SEHNR and CDR2 FQNEAQ (reference sequence). With 2 bases removed from V and 8 bases from J, the gap between germline ends came to 6 bases.

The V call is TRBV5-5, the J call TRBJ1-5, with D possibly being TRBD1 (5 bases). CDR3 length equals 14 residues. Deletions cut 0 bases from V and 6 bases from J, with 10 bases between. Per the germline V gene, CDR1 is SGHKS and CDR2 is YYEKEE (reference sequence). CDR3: CASSLVQGGQPQHF. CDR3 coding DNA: TGTGCCAGCAGCTTGGTGCAGGGCGGTCAGCCCCAGCATTTT.

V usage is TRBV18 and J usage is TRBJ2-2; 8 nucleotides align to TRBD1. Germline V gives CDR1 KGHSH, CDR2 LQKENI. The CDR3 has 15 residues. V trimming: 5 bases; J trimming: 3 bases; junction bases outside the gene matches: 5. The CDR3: CASSSQTGDTGELFF. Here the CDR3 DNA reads TGTGCCAGCTCATCCCAGACAGGGGACACCGGGGAGCTGTTTTTT.

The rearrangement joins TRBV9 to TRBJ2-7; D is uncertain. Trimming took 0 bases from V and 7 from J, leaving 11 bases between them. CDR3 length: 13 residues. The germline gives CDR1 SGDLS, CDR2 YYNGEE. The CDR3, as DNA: TGTGCCAGCAGCGTAGTGGTACAGTCGGAGCAGTACTTC. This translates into CASSVVVQSEQYF.

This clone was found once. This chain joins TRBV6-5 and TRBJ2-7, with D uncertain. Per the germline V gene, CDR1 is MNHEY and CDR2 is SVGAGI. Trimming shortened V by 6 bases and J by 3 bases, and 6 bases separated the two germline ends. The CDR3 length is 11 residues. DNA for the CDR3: TGTGCCAGCAGGGGGAACTACGAGCAGTACGTC. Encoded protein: CASRGNYEQYV.

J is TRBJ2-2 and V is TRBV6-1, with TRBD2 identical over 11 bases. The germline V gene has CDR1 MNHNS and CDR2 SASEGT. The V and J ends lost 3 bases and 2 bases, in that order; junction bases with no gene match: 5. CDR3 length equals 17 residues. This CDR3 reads CASSDGLAGANTGELFF. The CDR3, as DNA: TGTGCCAGCAGTGACGGACTAGCGGGCGCCAACACCGGGGAGCTGTTTTTT.

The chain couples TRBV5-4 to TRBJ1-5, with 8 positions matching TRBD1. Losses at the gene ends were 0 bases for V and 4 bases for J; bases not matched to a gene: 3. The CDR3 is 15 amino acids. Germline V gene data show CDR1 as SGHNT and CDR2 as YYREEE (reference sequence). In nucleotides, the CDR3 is TGTGCCAGCAGCTTGGGGGGACAGGAGAATCAGCCCCAGCATTTT. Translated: CASSLGGQENQPQHF.